What follows are 18 T cell receptor beta chains derived from one specimen sequenced in a study of T cell responses to AZD1222 COVID-19 vaccine (dated by TCRdb to the early 2020s). This sample's time point label indicates: about 28 days (+/-7) after the second vaccine dose. Library construction relied on the immunoSEQ multiplex PCR assay. The immuneACCESS repertoire file appears here via TCRdb, limited to in-frame rearrangements. These files lack a portion of the clones; in checked studies, under half of the deficit traces to unresolved V genes, and the cause of the others is not known. In all, the sample holds 160,000 or so clones, and more than 75% of those were seen once. The ten biggest clones cover about 8.9% of the sample. The specimen comprised peripheral blood, sampled 28 days after the second AZD1222 dose. These TCRs come from an adult who received the AZD1222 COVID-19 vaccine.

V usage is TRBV4-3 and J usage is TRBJ1-6; no reliable D call. Germline CDR1 and CDR2: LGHNA and YSLEER. V shed 1 base and J shed 6 bases, with 10 bases lying between them. The CDR3 length is 15 residues. CDR3 residues: CASSQGAASNSPLHF. The DNA for the CDR3 is TGCGCCAGCAGCCAAGGGGCGGCCAGTAATTCACCCCTCCACTTT.

CDR3 sequence reads: CSVAQGANTEAFF. CDR3 coding DNA: TGCAGCGTTGCACAGGGGGCAAACACTGAAGCTTTCTTT. The chain is built from TRBV29-1 and TRBJ1-1; 9 bases fit TRBD1. Trimming took 4 bases from V and 2 from J; bases not matched to a gene: 2. Per the germline V gene, CDR1 is SQVTM and CDR2 is ANQGSEA. The CDR3 is 13 residues long.

The chain employs TRBV18 and TRBJ1-5; the D is unclear. Trimming removed 5 bases at V and 3 bases at J, with 8 bases between. The CDR3 runs to 13 residues. Germline loops: CDR1 KGHSH, CDR2 LQKENI. CDR3 loop: CASSATLNQPQHF. The CDR3 DNA reads as TGTGCCAGCTCAGCAACTCTCAATCAGCCCCAGCATTTT. The full variable domain, with the rest looked up from reference TRBV18 and TRBJ1-5, is NAGVMQNPRHLVRRRGQEARLRCSPMKGHSHVYWYRQLPEEGLKFMVYLQKENIIDESGMPKERFSAEFPKEGPSILRIQQVVRGDSAAYFCASSATLNQPQHFGDGTRLSIL.

The chain is built from TRBV4-3 and TRBJ2-1, with 9 bases lining up with TRBD1. This CDR3 has 17 residues. Germline lookup yields CDR1 LGHNA and CDR2 YSLEER. Trimming took 0 bases from V and 5 from J; bases not matched to a gene: 8. The CDR3 reads CASSQEPWTGVDNEQFF. The CDR3 nucleotides read TGCGCCAGCAGCCAAGAACCCTGGACAGGGGTCGACAATGAGCAGTTCTTC.

This CDR3 is CASSVNPGTGKYNSPLHF. CDR3 coding DNA: TGTGCCAGCAGCGTGAACCCCGGGACAGGGAAGTATAATTCACCCCTCCACTTT. This chain connects TRBV9 to TRBJ1-6, with 9 bases matching TRBD1. Trimming at V came to 2 bases and at J to 4 bases, leaving 10 bases not matched to a gene. This CDR3 is 18 amino acids long. Germline V lookup: CDR1 SGDLS, CDR2 YYNGEE.

A few counts support this clone. The chain joins TRBV6-9 to TRBJ2-7, with D possibly being TRBD2 (5 bases). The CDR3 spans 16 residues. V lost 5 bases and J lost 0, with 17 bases in between. Germline CDR1 reads MNHGY; CDR2 reads SVAAGI. The CDR3 loop reads CASSQYPREVSYEQYF. In DNA form, the CDR3 reads TGTGCCAGCAGTCAATATCCCCGGGAAGTCTCCTACGAGCAGTACTTC.

The chain joins TRBV27 to TRBJ2-1, with D maybe TRBD2 (6 bases). Trimming took 3 bases from V and 0 from J, leaving 9 bases between them. The CDR3 is 15 residues long. Germline CDR1 MNHEY, CDR2 SMNVEV (reference sequence). The DNA of the CDR3 is TGTGCCAGCAGTTTGGACTACGGCTCCTACAATGAGCAGTTCTTC. The encoded protein is CASSLDYGSYNEQFF.

CDR3 amino acids: CASSFSGRSFDTQYF. Written as DNA, the CDR3 is TGTGCCAGCAGCTTTAGCGGGAGGTCCTTCGATACGCAGTATTTT. V and J are TRBV5-4 and TRBJ2-3; 10 bases are a match to TRBD2. The CDR3 is 15 amino acids. Germline CDR1 reads SGHNT; CDR2 reads YYREEE (reference sequence). After removal of 2 bases from V and 6 bases from J, the junction contained 6 bases not matched to a gene.

The J gene is TRBJ2-1, the V gene TRBV4-3; 10 bases align to TRBD2. The CDR3 runs to 15 residues. J gave up 5 bases and V 4 bases, and 5 bases lay outside the gene matches. Germline loops: CDR1 LGHNA, CDR2 YSLEER. The chain's CDR3 is CASSPGTSDHNEQFF. CDR3 bases: TGCGCCAGCAGCCCAGGGACTAGCGACCACAATGAGCAGTTCTTC.

This chain links TRBV14 with TRBJ1-4; 7 nucleotides agree with TRBD1. The CDR3 is made up of 18 amino acids. V lost 0 bases and J lost 7; bases outside the gene matches: 14. Germline values: CDR1 SGHDN, CDR2 FVKESK. The CDR3 reads CASSQEGEYRGPGEKLFF. The CDR3 nucleotides read TGTGCCAGCAGCCAAGAGGGGGAGTACAGGGGCCCCGGTGAAAAACTGTTTTTT.

This clone turned up a few times. In nucleotides, the CDR3 is TGTGCCTGGAGTCACGTCGGGGCCAGATCTCTCTATGGCTACACCTTC. Protein sequence: CAWSHVGARSLYGYTF. The chain employs TRBV30 and TRBJ1-2; the D gene is possibly TRBD1 (5 bases). V was trimmed by 2 bases and J by 4 bases, leaving 20 bases between them. Germline CDR1 is GTSNPN and CDR2 is SVGIG (reference sequence). The CDR3 loop spans 16 amino acids.

This clone appeared once. The V gene is TRBV19, the J gene TRBJ1-2; D not certain. Between the trimmed V and J ends, which lost 4 bases and 4 bases, there was a span of 13 bases. Germline V gives CDR1 LNHDA, CDR2 SQIVND (reference sequence). This CDR3 has 14 amino acids. The CDR3: CASSTPGLSYGYTF. The CDR3 DNA is TGTGCCAGTAGTACCCCCGGGCTAAGCTATGGCTACACCTTC.

The chain recombines TRBV4-3 with TRBJ2-3, with 14 nucleotides matching TRBD2. This CDR3 is built from 19 residues. The germline gives CDR1 LGHNA, CDR2 YSLEER. The V segment lost 0 bases and the J segment 4 bases; nucleotides outside the gene matches: 9. CDR3 sequence reads: CASSQDLTSGRAGADTQYF. In nucleotides, the CDR3 is TGCGCCAGCAGCCAAGATCTGACTAGCGGGAGGGCCGGGGCAGATACGCAGTATTTT.

The V and J genes are TRBV5-5 and TRBJ1-2; 10 bases align to TRBD1. From germline, CDR1 is SGHKS and CDR2 YYEKEE (reference sequence). This CDR3 is 14 amino acids long. V lost 7 bases, J lost 0 bases, and 3 bases stayed unmatched. This chain's CDR3 is CASEGTGANYGYTF. As DNA, the CDR3 is TGTGCCAGCGAAGGGACAGGGGCTAACTATGGCTACACCTTC.

This chain uses TRBV5-1 with TRBJ2-1, with 7 bases that match TRBD2. Germline trimming cut 4 bases from V and 3 bases from J; bases unmatched to any gene: 4. CDR1 is SGHRS, CDR2 YFSETQ, per germline. This CDR3 is built from 14 residues. The CDR3 loop reads CASSGGGGYNEQFF. CDR3 DNA: TGCGCCAGCAGCGGCGGCGGGGGCTACAATGAGCAGTTCTTC.

The chain has TRBV7-3 and TRBJ2-7; D remains unclear. Trimming left V 2 bases short and J 4 bases short, with 9 bases between. The CDR3 spans 13 residues. Germline V gives CDR1 SGHTA, CDR2 FQGTGA. The CDR3 region is CASSLAPGYEQYF. DNA of the CDR3: TGTGCCAGCAGCTTAGCGCCTGGGTACGAGCAGTACTTC.

V is TRBV7-2 and J is TRBJ2-7; 9 nucleotides match TRBD2. Germline V CDR1 and CDR2: SGHTA, FQGNSA. The CDR3 length is 14 residues. With V trimmed by 0 bases and J by 4 bases, 1 base remained unmatched. This chain's CDR3 is CASSLASGSYEQYF. CDR3 coding DNA: TGTGCCAGCAGCTTAGCTAGCGGGAGTTACGAGCAGTACTTC.

This chain connects TRBV5-1 to TRBJ2-7; 10 bases line up with TRBD2. CDR3 length equals 18 residues. J lost 6 bases, V lost 3 bases, and 18 bases had no gene match. The germline V gene has CDR1 SGHRS and CDR2 YFSETQ. The CDR3 DNA is TGCGCCAGCAGCTATGGCCATCTAGCGGGAGAATCAGGAGGCGAGCAGTACTTC. Protein sequence: CASSYGHLAGESGGEQYF.